The 26 T cell receptor beta chains presented below share a single source sample, sequenced in a study of blood T cells in healthy people across ages. The use of a sample-barcoded 5' primer and a J-beta primer mix characterized a second PCR of 7 to 11 cycles. TCRdb independently ran MiXCR on the 5' RACE reads; one entry per CDR3 protein. The profile covers about 1 million distinct CDR3 sequences, with almost 25% appearing a single time and around 0.7% taken by the ten largest. The data also belong to a second study, concerning T cells of mothers and their children.

The specimen was blood. These receptor sequences come from a girl aged 2-10 years in good health.

This clonotype appeared a few times. V is TRBV7-8 and J is TRBJ2-1; D ambiguous. V lost 6 bases and J 0 bases, leaving 21 bases between the germline ends. Germline CDR1 reads SGHVS; CDR2 reads FQNEAQ. This CDR3 is built from 18 residues. DNA for the CDR3: TGTGCCAGCAGACAAACCGGACCCCAACCGGCCTCCTACAATGAGCAGTTCTTC. This sequence encodes CASRQTGPQPASYNEQFF.

This clonotype was observed a few times. The V call is TRBV9, the J call TRBJ2-1; tentatively, D is TRBD2 (6 bases). The CDR3 sequence is 16 residues long. The germline gives CDR1 SGDLS, CDR2 YYNGEE. The V and J ends lost 4 bases and 0 bases respectively, with 14 bases between them. This chain's CDR3 is CASSRLGGRSYNEQFF. The DNA for the CDR3 is TGTGCCAGCAGCCGGTTGGGAGGACGCTCCTACAATGAGCAGTTCTTC. Full variable domain (outside the CDR3, taken from reference TRBV9 and TRBJ2-1): DSGVTQTPKHLITATGQRVTLRCSPRSGDLSVYWYQQSLDQGLQFLIQYYNGEERAKGNILERFSAQQFPDLHSELNLSSLELGDSALYFCASSRLGGRSYNEQFFGPGTRLTVL.

CDR3 coding DNA: TGTGCCAGCAGCACTTACGAGTATACGCAGTATTTT. This gives the protein CASSTYEYTQYF. The chain has TRBV7-2 and TRBJ2-3; D gene ambiguous. This CDR3 spans 12 amino acids. V was trimmed by 5 bases and J by 7 bases, leaving 10 bases between them. From germline, CDR1 is SGHTA and CDR2 FQGNSA.

The chain couples TRBV27 to TRBJ2-2, with 11 positions matching TRBD2. The CDR3 is made up of 14 amino acids. Germline CDR1 is MNHEY and CDR2 is SMNVEV (reference sequence). Losses at the gene ends were 8 bases for V and 4 bases for J; bases not matched to a gene: 3. The CDR3 spells CASLLAGGTGELFF. The CDR3 DNA sequence: TGTGCCAGCTTGCTAGCGGGAGGCACCGGGGAGCTGTTTTTT.

The chain joins TRBV7-2 to TRBJ1-2; 9 bases agree with TRBD1. CDR3 size: 17 residues. Germline-derived CDR1 and CDR2 are SGHTA and FQGNSA. The V gene end was trimmed by 4 bases and the J gene end by 3 bases; junction bases not matched to a gene: 12. This chain's CDR3 is CASSSRRDRAYYYGYTF. The DNA of the CDR3 is TGTGCCAGCAGCTCAAGGCGGGACAGGGCGTATTACTATGGCTACACCTTC. Supplemented by reference TRBV7-2 and TRBJ1-2, the full variable domain reads GAGVSQSPSNKVTEKGKDVELRCDPISGHTALYWYRQSLGQGLEFLIYFQGNSAPDKSGLPSDRFSAERTGGSVSTLTIQRTQQEDSAVYLCASSSRRDRAYYYGYTFGSGTRLTVV.

This sequence joins TRBV29-1 and TRBJ2-3; 8 nucleotides match TRBD1. Germline lookup yields CDR1 SQVTM and CDR2 ANQGSEA. The CDR3 is made up of 13 amino acids. Trimming removed 7 bases from V and 6 bases from J; junction bases left unmatched: 9. This chain's CDR3 is CSGAGTGGDTQYF. In DNA form, the CDR3 reads TGCAGCGGAGCCGGGACAGGCGGCGATACGCAGTATTTT.

This clonotype was counted only a few times. The genes are TRBV4-1 and TRBJ2-1; no clear D. Trimming cost V 1 base and J 7 bases, with 8 bases left between them. CDR3 length: 13 residues. Germline V CDR1 and CDR2: MGHRA, YSYEKL. Here the CDR3 reads CASSQGILNEQFF. The CDR3 DNA sequence: TGCGCCAGCAGCCAAGGCATCCTTAATGAGCAGTTCTTC.

Details on this clonotype: At one boundary the junction diverges from the germline segment, which might be a read error. The rearrangement joins TRBV6-1 to TRBJ1-2; unclear D gene. This CDR3 contains 13 residues. Germline-derived CDR1 and CDR2 are MNHNS and SASEGT. This chain's CDR3 is CAGSEAVGYGYTF. The CDR3 DNA is TGTGCCGGCAGTGAAGCCGTTGGCTATGGCTACACCTTC.

This clonotype was detected only a few times. The gene calls are TRBV4-1 and TRBJ1-5; D unclear. The V gene lost 3 bases and the J gene lost 7 bases, with 13 bases spanning the gap. Germline-derived CDR1 and CDR2 are MGHRA and YSYEKL. The CDR3 totals 14 residues. CDR3 sequence reads: CASSHTLGGQPQHF. The DNA of the CDR3 is TGCGCCAGCAGCCATACTCTGGGCGGCCAGCCCCAGCATTTT.

The chain carries TRBV4-1 and TRBJ1-4; D may be TRBD1 (6 bases). Germline loops: CDR1 MGHRA, CDR2 YSYEKL. There are 15 residues in the CDR3. V was shortened by 3 bases and J by 1 base, with 9 bases between the two germline ends. The CDR3 protein is CASSHEGQTNEKLFF. As DNA, the CDR3 is TGCGCCAGCAGCCATGAGGGACAAACTAATGAAAAACTGTTTTTT.

This sequence joins TRBV29-1 and TRBJ2-2; 9 nucleotides match TRBD1. The CDR3 is made up of 15 amino acids. The V segment lost 6 bases and the J segment 2 bases; nucleotides outside the gene matches: 7. Germline CDR1 SQVTM, CDR2 ANQGSEA. The CDR3 is CSVSPGQGNTGELFF. In nucleotides, the CDR3 is TGCAGCGTCTCTCCGGGACAGGGAAACACCGGGGAGCTGTTTTTT.

This clonotype was observed a few times. V gene TRBV7-2 combines with J gene TRBJ2-3; D gene unclear. Trimming removed 4 bases from V and 5 bases from J, with 19 bases in between. Germline assignment: CDR1 SGHTA and CDR2 FQGNSA. This CDR3 contains 16 residues. The DNA for the CDR3 is TGTGCCAGCAGCTGGAAAGCCCAAACCCGCGGAGATACGCAGTATTTT. Encoded protein: CASSWKAQTRGDTQYF.

This clonotype was detected many times. The J gene is TRBJ2-7, the V gene TRBV7-8; 9 positions match TRBD1. Germline V gives CDR1 SGHVS, CDR2 FQNEAQ. CDR3 size: 15 residues. With V trimmed by 3 bases and J by 0 bases, 3 bases remained unmatched. CDR3 amino acids: CASSFGQGPSYEQYF. In DNA, the CDR3 is TGTGCCAGCAGCTTCGGACAGGGGCCCTCCTACGAGCAGTACTTC.

The rearrangement links TRBV5-1 to TRBJ2-5, with 11 bases lining up with TRBD1. TRBJ2-1 explains the end of the DNA better; the J call may be wrong. CDR1 is SGHRS and CDR2 is YFSETQ in the germline V gene. CDR3 length equals 16 residues. CDR3 nucleotides: TGCGCCAGCAGCCGAAGCAGGACAGGGGGCATAAATGAGCAGTTCTTC. As protein: CASSRSRTGGINEQFF.

The chain employs TRBV19 and TRBJ2-1, with 12 bases that match TRBD2. Germline lookup yields CDR1 LNHDA and CDR2 SQIVND (reference sequence). V was clipped by 5 bases and J by 8 bases; unmatched bases: 10. The CDR3 length is 16 residues. The CDR3 sequence: CASSPASGGDVHEQFF. The CDR3 region has the DNA TGTGCCAGTAGTCCGGCTAGCGGGGGGGACGTACATGAGCAGTTCTTC.

This chain joins TRBV20-1 and TRBJ1-5; TRBD1 might be the D (5 bases). Trimming removed 5 bases from V and 1 base from J, with 9 bases in between. Germline V CDR1 and CDR2: DFQATT, SNEGSKA (reference sequence). The CDR3 spans 13 residues. As DNA, the CDR3 is TGCAGTGCTGGAGGGGCCAGCAATCAGCCCCAGCATTTT. As protein: CSAGGASNQPQHF.

V usage is TRBV5-6 and J usage is TRBJ1-1; D unresolved. The CDR3 length is 13 residues. CDR1 is SGHDT and CDR2 is YYEEEE in the germline V gene. The ends were cut back, 4 bases at V and 8 bases at J, with 15 bases in the middle. The CDR3 spells CASSPDTADEAFF. The CDR3 DNA is TGTGCCAGCAGCCCGGATACAGCGGACGAAGCTTTCTTT.

The rearrangement links TRBV7-6 to TRBJ1-4; D is ambiguous. CDR3 size: 14 residues. Looked up from germline, CDR1 is SGHVS and CDR2 is FNYEAQ. With 3 bases removed from V and 2 bases from J, the gap between germline ends came to 7 bases. The CDR3 region is CASSLGRTNEKLFF. CDR3 coding DNA: TGTGCCAGCAGCTTGGGCAGGACTAATGAAAAACTGTTTTTT.

This chain uses TRBV20-1 with TRBJ2-1; 9 nucleotides line up with TRBD2. Germline V CDR1 and CDR2: DFQATT, SNEGSKA (reference sequence). V shed 1 base and J 8 bases; nucleotides not matched to a gene: 9. The CDR3 runs 15 residues. The CDR3 DNA follows: TGCAGTGCTAGAGGTGCTAGCGGGATAATCTATGAGCAGTTCTTC. This gives the protein CSARGASGIIYEQFF.

This clonotype appeared many times. V gene TRBV4-1 combines with J gene TRBJ2-5; no reliable D call. The DNA matches TRBJ2-7 better at its end, which makes the J call doubtful. Germline CDR1 MGHRA, CDR2 YSYEKL. CDR3 length equals 12 residues. The CDR3 sequence: CASSHNSYEQYF. CDR3 DNA: TGCGCCAGCAGCCACAACAGCTACGAGCAGTACTTC.

In this sample, this clonotype turned up a few times. The chain uses TRBV7-9 and TRBJ1-2, with 7 bases matching TRBD1. This CDR3 has 13 amino acids. Germline V gene lookup returns CDR1 SEHNR and CDR2 FQNEAQ (reference sequence). V shed 2 bases, J shed 8 bases, and the junction held 5 bases outside the gene matches. As DNA, the CDR3 is TGTGCCAGCAGCTTATTTCCGGGACAGGGCTACACCTTC. As protein: CASSLFPGQGYTF.

This chain links TRBV20-1 with TRBJ1-2; a weak D match, TRBD1 (5 bases). This CDR3 spans 16 amino acids. The germline V gene has CDR1 DFQATT and CDR2 SNEGSKA (reference sequence). V shed 0 bases and J shed 4 bases, with 18 bases lying between them. CDR3 sequence: CSARDPRRTGFYGYTF. The CDR3, as DNA: TGCAGTGCTAGAGATCCAAGGCGAACAGGCTTCTATGGCTACACCTTC.

This clonotype is a singleton in its sample. The rearrangement uses TRBV7-2 and TRBJ1-5; TRBD1 matches 7 bases. The ends lost 0 bases at V and 7 bases at J; junction bases unmatched: 6. The germline gives CDR1 SGHTA, CDR2 FQGNSA. This CDR3 contains 15 residues. This CDR3 is CASSLATGSRQPQHF. The CDR3 DNA reads as TGTGCCAGCAGCTTAGCGACAGGGTCCAGGCAGCCCCAGCATTTT.

There are a few counts of this clonotype. The rearrangement links TRBV7-2 to TRBJ1-2; D gene uncertain. The V end lost 1 base, the J end lost 2 bases, and 17 bases lay between the germline ends. CDR1 SGHTA and CDR2 FQGNSA come from the germline V gene. The CDR3 length is 17 residues. The CDR3 sequence is CASSLEVGPGLNYGYTF. The CDR3 nucleotides are TGTGCCAGCAGCTTAGAAGTGGGCCCAGGCTTGAACTATGGCTACACCTTC.

The chain carries TRBV20-1 and TRBJ2-7; D not resolved. CDR1 is DFQATT, CDR2 SNEGSKA, per germline (reference sequence). The CDR3 runs to 12 residues. V lost 3 bases and J lost 5, with 11 bases in between. CDR3 nucleotide sequence: TGCAGTGCTAGTATCAATTTGGACGAGCAGTACTTC. Its translation: CSASINLDEQYF.

The table lists this clonotype with a few counts. The chain has TRBV6-5 and TRBJ2-1; 11 bases match TRBD2. CDR3 length: 16 residues. V shed 3 bases and J 2 bases; nucleotides not matched to a gene: 3. The germline V gene has CDR1 MNHEY and CDR2 SVGAGI. CDR3 sequence reads: CASSYLAGGPYNEQFF. The CDR3 DNA reads TGTGCCAGCAGTTATCTAGCGGGGGGACCCTACAATGAGCAGTTCTTC.